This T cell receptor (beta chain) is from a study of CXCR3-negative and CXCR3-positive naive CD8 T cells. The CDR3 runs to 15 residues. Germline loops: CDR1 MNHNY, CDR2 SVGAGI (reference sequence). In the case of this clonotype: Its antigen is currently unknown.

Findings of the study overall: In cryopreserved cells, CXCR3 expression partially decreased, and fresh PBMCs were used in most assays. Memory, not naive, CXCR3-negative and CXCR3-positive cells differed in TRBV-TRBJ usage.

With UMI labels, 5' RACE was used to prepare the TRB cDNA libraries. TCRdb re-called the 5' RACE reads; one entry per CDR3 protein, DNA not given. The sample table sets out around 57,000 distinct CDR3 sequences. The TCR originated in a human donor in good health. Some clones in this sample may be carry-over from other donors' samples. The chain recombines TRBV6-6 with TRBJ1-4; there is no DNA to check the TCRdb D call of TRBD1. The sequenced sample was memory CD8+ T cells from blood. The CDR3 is CASSDRTATNEKLFF.